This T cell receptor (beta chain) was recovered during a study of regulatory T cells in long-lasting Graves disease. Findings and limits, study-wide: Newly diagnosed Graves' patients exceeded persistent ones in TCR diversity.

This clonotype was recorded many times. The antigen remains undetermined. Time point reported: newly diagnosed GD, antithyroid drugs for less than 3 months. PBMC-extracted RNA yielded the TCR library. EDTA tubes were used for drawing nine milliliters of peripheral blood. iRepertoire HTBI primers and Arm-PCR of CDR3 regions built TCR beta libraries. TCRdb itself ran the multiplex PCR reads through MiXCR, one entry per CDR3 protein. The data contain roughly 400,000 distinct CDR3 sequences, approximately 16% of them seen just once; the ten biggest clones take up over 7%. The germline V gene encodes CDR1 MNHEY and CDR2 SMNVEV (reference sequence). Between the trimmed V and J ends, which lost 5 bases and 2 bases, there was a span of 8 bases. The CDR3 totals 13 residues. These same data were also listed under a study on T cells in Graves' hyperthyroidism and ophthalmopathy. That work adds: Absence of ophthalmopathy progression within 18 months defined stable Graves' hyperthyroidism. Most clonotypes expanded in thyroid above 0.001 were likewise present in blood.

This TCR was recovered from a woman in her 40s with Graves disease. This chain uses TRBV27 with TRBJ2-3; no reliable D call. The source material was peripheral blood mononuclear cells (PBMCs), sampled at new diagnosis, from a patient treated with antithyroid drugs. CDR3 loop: CASSPRVTDTQYF. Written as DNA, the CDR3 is TGTGCCAGCAGTCCAAGGGTCACAGATACGCAGTATTTT.